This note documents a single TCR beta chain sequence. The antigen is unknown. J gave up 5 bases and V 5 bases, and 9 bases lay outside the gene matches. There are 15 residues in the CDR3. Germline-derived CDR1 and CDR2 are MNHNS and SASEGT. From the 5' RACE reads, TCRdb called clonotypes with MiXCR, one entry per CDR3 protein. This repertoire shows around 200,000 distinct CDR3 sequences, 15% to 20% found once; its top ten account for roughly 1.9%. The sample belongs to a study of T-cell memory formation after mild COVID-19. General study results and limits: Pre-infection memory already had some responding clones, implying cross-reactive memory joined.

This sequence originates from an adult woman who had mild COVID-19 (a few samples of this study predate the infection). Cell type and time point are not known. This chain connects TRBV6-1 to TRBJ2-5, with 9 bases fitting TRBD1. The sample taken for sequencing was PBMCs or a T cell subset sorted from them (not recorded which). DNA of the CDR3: TGTGCCAGCAGTCCTGGGTGGACAGGGGCCGAGACCCAGTACTTC. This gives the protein CASSPGWTGAETQYF.